The rows below give T cell receptor beta chains drawn from one sample of a study of cytomegalovirus exposure and HLA in healthy donors. Produced via immunoSEQ multiplex PCR; TCRdb's table is partial and in-frame only. There are some 140,000 clones in the sample; 79% occur only once, and 0.9% to 1.2% lies in the top ten. The sequencing input was PBMCs. The receptors originated from a male donor in good health and CMV-seronegative. Both conserved end residues are part of each CDR3. D genes are given only for firm matches. Only part of the rows carry a size: once, few, many, or a class if the clone is expanded.

j_gene: TRBJ1-2; d_gene: .; v_gene: TRBV18; abundance: .; CDR3aa: CASSPFENVRGGEANYGYTF; CDR3nt: TGTGCCAGCTCACCATTTGAAAATGTTCGGGGGGGAGAAGCTAACTATGGCTACACCTTC
j_gene: TRBJ2-1; d_gene: .; v_gene: TRBV9; abundance: .; CDR3aa: CASSVDGVNYNEQFF; CDR3nt: TGTGCCAGCAGCGTAGACGGGGTAAACTACAATGAGCAGTTCTTC
j_gene: TRBJ1-2; d_gene: .; v_gene: TRBV20-1; abundance: .; CDR3aa: CSATPGEF; CDR3nt: TGCAGTGCTACTCCGGGGGAATTC
j_gene: TRBJ2-1; d_gene: TRBD2; v_gene: TRBV7-6; abundance: few; CDR3aa: CASSLVASSGVHNEQFF; CDR3nt: TGTGCCAGCAGCTTAGTGGCGTCTAGCGGGGTTCACAATGAGCAGTTCTTC
j_gene: TRBJ2-7; d_gene: .; v_gene: TRBV15; abundance: .; CDR3aa: CAASRALSQAGSEQYF; CDR3nt: TGTGCCGCCAGCAGAGCCCTTAGTCAGGCTGGGAGTGAGCAGTACTTC
j_gene: TRBJ2-3; d_gene: TRBD2; v_gene: TRBV6-4; abundance: .; CDR3aa: CASSPSGGATDTQYF; CDR3nt: TGTGCCAGCAGTCCTAGCGGGGGGGCCACAGATACGCAGTATTTT
j_gene: TRBJ2-2; d_gene: TRBD2; v_gene: TRBV6-6; abundance: .; CDR3aa: CASRLGLAQPGELFF; CDR3nt: TGTGCCAGCAGGTTGGGACTAGCACAACCCGGGGAGCTGTTTTTT
j_gene: TRBJ1-1; d_gene: .; v_gene: TRBV19; abundance: few; CDR3aa: CASSPQRGFVGTEAFF; CDR3nt: TGTGCCAGTAGTCCCCAAAGGGGGTTTGTGGGCACTGAAGCTTTCTTT
j_gene: TRBJ1-5; d_gene: .; v_gene: TRBV7-8; abundance: .; CDR3aa: CASSVDSNQPQHF; CDR3nt: TGTGCCAGCAGTGTGGACAGTAATCAGCCCCAGCATTTT
j_gene: TRBJ2-5; d_gene: .; v_gene: TRBV7-9; abundance: .; CDR3aa: CSSSLAQETQYF; CDR3nt: TGTTCCAGCAGCCTCGCGCAAGAGACCCAGTACTTC
j_gene: TRBJ1-4; d_gene: TRBD1; v_gene: TRBV5-4; abundance: few; CDR3aa: CASSLAGTDTEKLFF; CDR3nt: TGTGCCAGCAGCTTGGCCGGGACAGACACTGAAAAACTGTTTTTT
j_gene: TRBJ2-7; d_gene: .; v_gene: TRBV7-9; abundance: .; CDR3aa: CASSLANSYEQYF; CDR3nt: TGTGCCAGCAGCTTAGCAAACAGCTACGAGCAGTACTTC
j_gene: TRBJ1-5; d_gene: .; v_gene: TRBV30; abundance: .; CDR3aa: CAWQRGNQPQHF; CDR3nt: TGTGCCTGGCAAAGAGGGAATCAGCCCCAGCATTTT
j_gene: TRBJ1-2; d_gene: .; v_gene: TRBV5-6; abundance: .; CDR3aa: CASSLRQTNYGYTF; CDR3nt: TGTGCCAGCAGCTTAAGACAGACTAACTATGGCTACACCTTC
j_gene: TRBJ1-5; d_gene: .; v_gene: TRBV28; abundance: .; CDR3aa: CASGARDMYQPQHF; CDR3nt: TGTGCCAGCGGGGCCCGGGACATGTATCAGCCCCAGCATTTT
j_gene: TRBJ2-3; d_gene: TRBD2; v_gene: TRBV30; abundance: .; CDR3aa: CAWSDRGAGGDTQYF; CDR3nt: TGTGCCTGGAGTGATAGGGGGGCGGGGGGAGATACGCAGTATTTT
j_gene: TRBJ1-3; d_gene: .; v_gene: TRBV6-5; abundance: .; CDR3aa: CASSYSTGLGGNTIYF; CDR3nt: TGTGCCAGCAGTTACTCAACAGGGCTGGGTGGAAACACCATATATTTT
j_gene: TRBJ1-5; d_gene: TRBD1; v_gene: TRBV19; abundance: .; CDR3aa: CASSSTGGPNQPQHF; CDR3nt: TGTGCCAGTAGTAGCACAGGGGGCCCCAATCAGCCCCAGCATTTT
j_gene: TRBJ2-3; d_gene: .; v_gene: TRBV5-4; abundance: .; CDR3aa: CASSLSGGEGTDTQYF; CDR3nt: TGTGCCAGCAGCTTAAGTGGCGGGGAAGGCACAGATACGCAGTATTTT
j_gene: TRBJ2-1; d_gene: .; v_gene: TRBV6-5; abundance: .; CDR3aa: CASSYSIGEYEQFF; CDR3nt: TGTGCCAGCAGTTACTCGATAGGGGAATATGAGCAGTTCTTC